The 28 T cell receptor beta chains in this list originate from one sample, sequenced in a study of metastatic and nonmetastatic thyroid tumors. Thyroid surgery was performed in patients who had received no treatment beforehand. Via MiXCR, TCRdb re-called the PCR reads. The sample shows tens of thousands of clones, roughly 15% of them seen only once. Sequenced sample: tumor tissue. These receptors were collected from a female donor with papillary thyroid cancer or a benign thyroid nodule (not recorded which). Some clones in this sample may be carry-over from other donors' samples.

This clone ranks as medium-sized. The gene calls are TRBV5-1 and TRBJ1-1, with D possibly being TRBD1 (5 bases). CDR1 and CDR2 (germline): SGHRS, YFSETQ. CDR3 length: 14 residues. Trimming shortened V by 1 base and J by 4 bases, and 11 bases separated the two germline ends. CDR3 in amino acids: CASSLQGEGTEAFF. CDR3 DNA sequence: TGCGCCAGCAGCTTGCAGGGTGAAGGCACTGAAGCTTTCTTT.

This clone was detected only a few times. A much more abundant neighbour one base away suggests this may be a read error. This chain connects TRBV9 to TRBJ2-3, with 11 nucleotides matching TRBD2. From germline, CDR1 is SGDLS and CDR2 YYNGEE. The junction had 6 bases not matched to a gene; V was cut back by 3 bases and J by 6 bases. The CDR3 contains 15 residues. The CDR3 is CASSAGASGGDTQYF. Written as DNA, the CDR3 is TGTGCCAGCAGCGCAGGTGCTAGCGGGGGGGATACGCAGTATTTT. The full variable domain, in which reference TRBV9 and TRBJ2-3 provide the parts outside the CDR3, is DSGVTQTPKHLITATGQRVTLRCSPRSGDLSVYWYQQSLDQGLQFLIQYYNGEERAKGNILERFSAQQFPDLHSELNLSSLELGDSALYFCASSAGASGGDTQYFGPGTRLTVL.

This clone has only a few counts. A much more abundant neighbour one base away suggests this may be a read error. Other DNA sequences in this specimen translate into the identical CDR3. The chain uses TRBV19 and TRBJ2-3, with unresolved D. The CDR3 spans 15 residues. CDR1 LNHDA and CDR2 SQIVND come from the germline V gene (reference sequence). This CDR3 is CASSISIAPTDTQYF. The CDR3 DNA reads TGTGCTAGTAGTATAAGTATTGCCCCCACAGATACGCAGTATTTT.

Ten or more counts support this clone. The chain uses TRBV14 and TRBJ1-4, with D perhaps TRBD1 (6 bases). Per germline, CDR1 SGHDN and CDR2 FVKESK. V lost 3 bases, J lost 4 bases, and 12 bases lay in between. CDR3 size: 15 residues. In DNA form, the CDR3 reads TGTGCCAGCAGCCATGTGGACAGTTTTAATGAAAAACTGTTTTTT. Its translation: CASSHVDSFNEKLFF.

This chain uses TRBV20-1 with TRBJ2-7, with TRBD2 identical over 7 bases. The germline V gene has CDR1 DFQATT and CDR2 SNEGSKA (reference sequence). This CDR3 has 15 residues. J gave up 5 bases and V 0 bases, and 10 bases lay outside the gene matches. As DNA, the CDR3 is TGCAGTGCTAGAGAGTCTAGCGGTGATTGGCACGAGCAGTACTTC. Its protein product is CSARESSGDWHEQYF.

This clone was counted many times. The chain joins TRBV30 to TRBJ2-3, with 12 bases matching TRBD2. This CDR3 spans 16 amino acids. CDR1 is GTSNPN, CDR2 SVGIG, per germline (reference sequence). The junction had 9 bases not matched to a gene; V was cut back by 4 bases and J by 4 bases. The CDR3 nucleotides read TGTGCCTGGATAAACCGACTAGCGGGAGCTGCAGATACGCAGTATTTT. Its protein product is CAWINRLAGAADTQYF.

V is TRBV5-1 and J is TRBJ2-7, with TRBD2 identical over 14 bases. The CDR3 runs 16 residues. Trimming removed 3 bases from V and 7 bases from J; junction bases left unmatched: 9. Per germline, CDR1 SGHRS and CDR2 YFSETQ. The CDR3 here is CASSCEGLAGVREQYV. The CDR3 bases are TGCGCCAGCAGCTGTGAGGGACTAGCGGGAGTGCGAGAGCAGTACGTC.

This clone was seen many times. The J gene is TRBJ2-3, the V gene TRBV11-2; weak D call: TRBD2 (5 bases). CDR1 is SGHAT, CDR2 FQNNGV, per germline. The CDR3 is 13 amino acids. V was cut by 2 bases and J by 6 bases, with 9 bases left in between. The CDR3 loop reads CASSLFTGDTQYF. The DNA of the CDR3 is TGTGCCAGCAGCTTATTCACGGGGGATACGCAGTATTTT.

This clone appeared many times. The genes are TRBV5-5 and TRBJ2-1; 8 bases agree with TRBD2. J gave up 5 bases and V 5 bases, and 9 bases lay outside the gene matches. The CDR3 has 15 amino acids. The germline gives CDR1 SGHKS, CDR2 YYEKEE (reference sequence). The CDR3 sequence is CASSRAGEWNNEQFF. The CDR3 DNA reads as TGTGCCAGCAGTCGAGCGGGGGAGTGGAACAATGAGCAGTTCTTC. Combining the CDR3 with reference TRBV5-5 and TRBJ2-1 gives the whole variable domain DAGVTQSPTHLIKTRGQQVTLRCSPISGHKSVSWYQQVLGQGPQFIFQYYEKEERGRGNFPDRFSARQFPNYSSELNVNALLLGDSALYLCASSRAGEWNNEQFFGPGTRLTVL.

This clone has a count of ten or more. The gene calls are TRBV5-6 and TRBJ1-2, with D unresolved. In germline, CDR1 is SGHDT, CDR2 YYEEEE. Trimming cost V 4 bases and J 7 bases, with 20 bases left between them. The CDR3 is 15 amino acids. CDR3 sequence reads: CASSPPSGDTRGYTF. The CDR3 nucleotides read TGTGCCAGCAGCCCCCCAAGCGGAGATACTCGTGGCTACACCTTC.

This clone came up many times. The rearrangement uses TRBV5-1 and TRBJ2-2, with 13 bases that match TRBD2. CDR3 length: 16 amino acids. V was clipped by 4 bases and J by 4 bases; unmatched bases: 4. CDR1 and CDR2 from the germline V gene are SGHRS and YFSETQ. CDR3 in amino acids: CASSPTSGGGTGELFF. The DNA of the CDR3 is TGCGCCAGCAGCCCCACTAGCGGGGGGGGCACCGGGGAGCTGTTTTTT.

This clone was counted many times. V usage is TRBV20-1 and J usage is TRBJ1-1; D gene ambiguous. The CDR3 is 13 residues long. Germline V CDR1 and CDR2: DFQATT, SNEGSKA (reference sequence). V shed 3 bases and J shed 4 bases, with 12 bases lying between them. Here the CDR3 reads CSASSGLSTEAFF. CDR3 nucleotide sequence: TGCAGTGCTAGTTCAGGACTATCCACTGAAGCTTTCTTT.

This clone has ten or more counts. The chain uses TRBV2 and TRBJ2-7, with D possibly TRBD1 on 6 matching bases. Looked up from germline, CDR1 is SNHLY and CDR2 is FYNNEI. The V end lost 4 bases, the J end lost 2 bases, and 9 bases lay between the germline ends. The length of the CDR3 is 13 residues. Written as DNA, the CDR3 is TGTGCCAGCAGTGTGCAGGGGCCCTACGAGCAGTACTTC. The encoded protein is CASSVQGPYEQYF.

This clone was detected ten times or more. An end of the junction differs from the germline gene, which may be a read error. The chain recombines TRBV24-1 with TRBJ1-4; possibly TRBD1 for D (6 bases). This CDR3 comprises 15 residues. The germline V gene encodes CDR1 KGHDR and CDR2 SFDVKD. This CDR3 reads CATGDPSTGNEKLFF. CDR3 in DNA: TGTGCCACCGGTGATCCGTCGACAGGCAATGAAAAACTGTTTTTT.

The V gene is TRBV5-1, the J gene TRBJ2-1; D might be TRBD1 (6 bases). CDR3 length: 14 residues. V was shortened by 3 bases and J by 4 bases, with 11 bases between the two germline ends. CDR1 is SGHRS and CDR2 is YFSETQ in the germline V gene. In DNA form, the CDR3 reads TGCGCCAGCAGCTCCCGGACAGTTTACAATGAGCAGTTCTTC. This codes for CASSSRTVYNEQFF.

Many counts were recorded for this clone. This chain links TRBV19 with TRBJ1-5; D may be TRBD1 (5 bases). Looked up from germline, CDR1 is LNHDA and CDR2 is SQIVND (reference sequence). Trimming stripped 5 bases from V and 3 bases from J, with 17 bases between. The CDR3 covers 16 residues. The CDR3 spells CASSFGGDGVNQPQHF. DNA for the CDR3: TGTGCCAGTAGTTTTGGAGGGGACGGTGTCAATCAGCCCCAGCATTTT.

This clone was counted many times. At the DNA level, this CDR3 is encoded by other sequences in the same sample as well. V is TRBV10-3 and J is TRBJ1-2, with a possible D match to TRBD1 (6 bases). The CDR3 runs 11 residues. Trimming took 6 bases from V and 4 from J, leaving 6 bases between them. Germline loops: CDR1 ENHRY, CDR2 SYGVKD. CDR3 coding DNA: TGTGCCATCAGGGACAGCTATGGCTACACCTTC. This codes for CAIRDSYGYTF.

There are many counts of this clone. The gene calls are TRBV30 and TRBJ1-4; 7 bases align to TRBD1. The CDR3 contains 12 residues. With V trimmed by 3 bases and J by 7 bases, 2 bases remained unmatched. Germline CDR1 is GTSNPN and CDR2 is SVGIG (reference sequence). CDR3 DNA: TGTGCCTGGAGGACAGGGTTTGAAAAACTGTTTTTT. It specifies CAWRTGFEKLFF.

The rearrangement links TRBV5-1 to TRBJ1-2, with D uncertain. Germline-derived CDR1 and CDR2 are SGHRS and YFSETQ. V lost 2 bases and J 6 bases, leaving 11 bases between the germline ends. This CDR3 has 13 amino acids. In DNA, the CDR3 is TGCGCCAGCAGCTTAGGGCAGATGAATGGCTACACCTTC. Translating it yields CASSLGQMNGYTF.

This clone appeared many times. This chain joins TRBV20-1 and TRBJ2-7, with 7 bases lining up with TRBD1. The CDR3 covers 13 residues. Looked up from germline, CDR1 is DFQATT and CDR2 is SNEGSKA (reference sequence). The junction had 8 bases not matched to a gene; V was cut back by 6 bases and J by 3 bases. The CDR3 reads CSAKGQGDYEQYF. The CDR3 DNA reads TGCAGTGCAAAGGGGCAGGGGGACTACGAGCAGTACTTC.

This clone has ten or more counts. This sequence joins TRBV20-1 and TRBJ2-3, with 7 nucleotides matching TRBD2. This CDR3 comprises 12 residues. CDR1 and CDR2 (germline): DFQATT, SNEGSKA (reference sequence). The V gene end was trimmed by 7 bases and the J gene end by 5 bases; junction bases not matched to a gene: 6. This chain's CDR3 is CSGYAGVDTQYF. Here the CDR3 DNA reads TGCAGTGGGTATGCGGGGGTAGATACGCAGTATTTT.

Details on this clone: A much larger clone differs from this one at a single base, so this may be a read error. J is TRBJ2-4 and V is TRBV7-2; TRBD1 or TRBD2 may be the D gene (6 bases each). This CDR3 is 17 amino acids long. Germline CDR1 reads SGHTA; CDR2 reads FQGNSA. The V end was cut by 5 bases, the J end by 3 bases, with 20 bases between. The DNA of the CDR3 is TGTGCCAGCAGCCCTATTTGGAGGGGGTCTAGCAAAAACATTCAGTACTTC. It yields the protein CASSPIWRGSSKNIQYF.

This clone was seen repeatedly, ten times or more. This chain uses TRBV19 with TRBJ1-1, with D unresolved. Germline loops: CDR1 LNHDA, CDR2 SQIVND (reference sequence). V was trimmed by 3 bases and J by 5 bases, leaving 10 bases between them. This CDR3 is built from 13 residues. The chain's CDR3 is CASSIVSGTEAFF. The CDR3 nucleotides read TGTGCCAGTAGTATTGTTAGCGGGACTGAAGCTTTCTTT.

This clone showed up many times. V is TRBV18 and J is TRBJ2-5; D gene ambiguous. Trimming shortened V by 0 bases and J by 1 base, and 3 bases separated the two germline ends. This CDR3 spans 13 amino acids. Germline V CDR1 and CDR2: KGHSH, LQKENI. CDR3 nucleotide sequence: TGTGCCAGCTCACCACCTGCCCAAGAGACCCAGTACTTC. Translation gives CASSPPAQETQYF.

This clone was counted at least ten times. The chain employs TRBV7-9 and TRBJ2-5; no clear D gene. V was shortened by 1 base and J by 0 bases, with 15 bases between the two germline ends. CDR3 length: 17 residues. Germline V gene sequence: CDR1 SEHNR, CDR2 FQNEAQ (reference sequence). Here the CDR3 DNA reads TGTGCCAGCAGCTTAGGAGAGCCAGGCAGGTACCAAGAGACCCAGTACTTC. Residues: CASSLGEPGRYQETQYF.

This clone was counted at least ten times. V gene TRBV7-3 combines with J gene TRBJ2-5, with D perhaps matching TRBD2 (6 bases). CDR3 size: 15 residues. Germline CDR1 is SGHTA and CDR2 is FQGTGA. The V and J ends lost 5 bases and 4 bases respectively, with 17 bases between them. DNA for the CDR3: TGTGCCAGCAGCCGTAGCGGAGAAAGGGGAGAGACCCAGTACTTC. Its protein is CASSRSGERGETQYF. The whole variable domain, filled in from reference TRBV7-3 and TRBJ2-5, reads GAGVSQTPSNKVTEKGKYVELRCDPISGHTALYWYRQSLGQGPEFLIYFQGTGAADDSGLPNDRFFAVRPEGSVSTLKIQRTERGDSAVYLCASSRSGERGETQYFGPGTRLLVL.

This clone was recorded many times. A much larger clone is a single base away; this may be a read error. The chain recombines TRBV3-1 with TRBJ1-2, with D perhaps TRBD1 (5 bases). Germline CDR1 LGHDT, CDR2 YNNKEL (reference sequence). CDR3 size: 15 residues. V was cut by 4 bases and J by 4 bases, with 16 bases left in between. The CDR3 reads CASSRHRDRGYGYTF. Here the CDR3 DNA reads TGTGCCAGCAGCCGCCACCGGGACCGCGGCTATGGCTACACCTTC.

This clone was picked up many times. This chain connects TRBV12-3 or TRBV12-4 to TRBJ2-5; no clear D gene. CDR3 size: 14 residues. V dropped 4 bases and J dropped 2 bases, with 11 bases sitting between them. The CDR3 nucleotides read TGTGCCAGCAGTTCCCGGACCGGTCAAGAGACCCAGTACTTC. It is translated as CASSSRTGQETQYF.